Described below is a single T cell receptor (delta chain) sequence and its context. The ends lost 0 bases at V and 2 bases at J; junction bases unmatched: 4. This CDR3 comprises 18 residues. From germline, CDR1 is GEAIGNYY and CDR2 EKD. This record belongs to a study of gamma-delta chains in newborns, infants, children. Overall study context: Microbial exposure reportedly drives polyclonal innate γδ T cell expansion after birth.

TCRdb reran clone calling via CATT on the reads. The data show roughly 4,200 delta-chain clones, roughly 6.2% seen once. The sample comprised blood. The genes are TRDV2 and TRDJ3, with 9 bases that match TRDD3. The source of this sequence is a child who was a newborn, infant or young child, either healthy, febrile or measles-vaccinated (not recorded which). The CDR3 here is CACDTVRGIPWDTRQMFF. In nucleotides, the CDR3 is TGTGCCTGTGACACCGTCCGGGGGATACCCTGGGACACCCGACAGATGTTTTTC.